This T cell receptor (beta chain) was captured by sequencing in a study of T-cell reconstitution after alpha-beta-depleted transplantation in children (dated by TCRdb to 2016 to 2017). Background on the whole study: The study quantitatively tracked T-cell immune reconstitution after TCRalphabeta/CD19-depleted allogeneic hematopoietic cell transplantation in children using TCR repertoire profiling.

Receptor amplification or capture employed PCR. These reads were obtained on an Illumina HiSeq 2500. TCR libraries were prepared with molecular barcoding, using unique molecular identifiers to normalize TCRbeta repertoire quantification. In-frame beta chains were kept once TCRdb had trimmed the public reads at Q25 with fastp and called clones with MiXCR. Every CDR3 protein is listed once, alongside the most common genes and DNA of its rows. Counted in this sample were a few hundred thousand distinct CDR3 sequences; about 9.3% of them appeared once. The ten largest clones take up 2% to 3% of the sample. This clonotype showed up just a few times. Its target antigen remains unknown. Base-call qualities are not available, and no considerably larger clone is one nucleotide away. The CDR3 measures 16 amino acids from cysteine to phenylalanine. Left in the record is the CDR3 DNA by itself, 48 bases read in frame from the first base. V is cut by 1 base and J by 5 bases, and the space between the germline ends is 14 bases. Looking up the germline V gene yields CDR1 SGHTA and CDR2 FQGNSA.

The sequence links TRBV7-2 to TRBJ1-4; the D gene is unclear. The sequences come from PBMCs from the stem cell graft donor, collected from the stem cell graft. The source is a human donor who donated a stem cell graft to a child with acute lymphoblastic leukemia. The DNA sequence reads TGTGCCAGCAGCTTAGGAAACCGGGTGGGGAATGAAAAACTGTTTTTT. Its protein product is CASSLGNRVGNEKLFF.